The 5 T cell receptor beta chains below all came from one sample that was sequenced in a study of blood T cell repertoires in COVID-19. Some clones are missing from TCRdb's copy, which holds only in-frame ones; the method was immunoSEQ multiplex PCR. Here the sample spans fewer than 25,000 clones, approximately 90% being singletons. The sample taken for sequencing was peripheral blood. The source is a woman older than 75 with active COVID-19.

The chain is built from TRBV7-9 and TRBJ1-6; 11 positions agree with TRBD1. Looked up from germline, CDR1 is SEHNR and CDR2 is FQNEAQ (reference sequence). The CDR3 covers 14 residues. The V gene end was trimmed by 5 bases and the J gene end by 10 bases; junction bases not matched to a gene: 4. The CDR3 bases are TGTGCCAGCAGCCTGGGACAGGGGGGATCACCCCTCCACTTT. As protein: CASSLGQGGSPLHF.

This chain's CDR3 is CASSLAVFRITGADEQYF. DNA of the CDR3: TGCGCCAGCAGCTTGGCCGTTTTTCGGATAACAGGGGCTGACGAGCAGTACTTC. This chain links TRBV5-1 with TRBJ2-7; 7 nucleotides align to TRBD1. The length of the CDR3 is 18 residues. The germline V gene encodes CDR1 SGHRS and CDR2 YFSETQ. Unmatched junction bases numbered 17, after V lost 0 bases and J lost 5 bases.

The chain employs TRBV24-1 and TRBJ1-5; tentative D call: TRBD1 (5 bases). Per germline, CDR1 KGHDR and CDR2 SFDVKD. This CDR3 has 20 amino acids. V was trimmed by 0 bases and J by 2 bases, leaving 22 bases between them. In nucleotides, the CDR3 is TGTGCCACCAGTGATTTGGGGACCCCTTGGGGGGGGTTGGGCAATCAGCCCCAGCATTTT. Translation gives CATSDLGTPWGGLGNQPQHF.

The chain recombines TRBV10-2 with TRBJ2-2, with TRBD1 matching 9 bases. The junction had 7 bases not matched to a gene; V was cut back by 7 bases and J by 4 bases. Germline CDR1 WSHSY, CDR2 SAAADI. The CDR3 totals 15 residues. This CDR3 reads CASNGQGPSTGELFF. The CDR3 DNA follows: TGCGCCAGCAACGGACAGGGGCCCAGCACCGGGGAGCTGTTTTTT.

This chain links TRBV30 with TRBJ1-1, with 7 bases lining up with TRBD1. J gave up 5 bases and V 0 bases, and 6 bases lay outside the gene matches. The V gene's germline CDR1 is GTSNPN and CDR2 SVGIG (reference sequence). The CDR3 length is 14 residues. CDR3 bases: TGTGCCTGGAGTGTACAGGGGTTGGGGACTGAAGCTTTCTTT. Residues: CAWSVQGLGTEAFF.